A selection of T cell receptor beta chains follows, all from one sample in a study of OX40 agonist ivuxolimab in advanced cancers. TCRdb's table, derived via immunoSEQ multiplex PCR, lists solely in-frame clones and lacks some. The sample yields 90,000 to 120,000 clones, roughly 90% seen once. Sequenced material: CD4+ or CD8+ T cells sorted from blood, taken in a trial of the OX40 agonist ivuxolimab. The receptor source for this set is an adult with an advanced solid tumor such as melanoma, head and neck, liver or kidney cancer. Each CDR3 is given with its conserved first and last residue. A D gene is named only where the DNA matches it firmly. Only part of the rows carry a size: once, few, many, or a class if the clone is expanded.

>TRBJ2-2|once|TRBD2|TRBV5-1
TGCGCCAGCAGCTTGGGGTCTAGCGGAGAGACCGGGGAGCTGTTTTTT
CASSLGSSGETGELFF
>TRBJ2-7|.|TRBD1|TRBV18
TGTGCCAGCTCACCACCTCCAGGGGGCGTTGGCGAGCAGTACTTC
CASSPPPGGVGEQYF
>TRBJ1-1|.|.|TRBV30
TGTGCCTGGACCGACCCCAGGGGCGCCGACACTGAAGCTTTCTTT
CAWTDPRGADTEAFF
>TRBJ1-2|.|.|TRBV6-1
TGTGCCAGCAGTGAACAGGTTGGCGGCTATGGCTACACCTTC
CASSEQVGGYGYTF
>TRBJ1-5|.|.|TRBV27
TGTGCCAGCACATCAGTCGTAGGTCAGCCCCAGCATTTT
CASTSVVGQPQHF
>TRBJ2-5|.|.|TRBV7-2
TGTGCCAGCAGGGGGGCGGGAGCGGGCCAAGAGACCCAGTACTTC
CASRGAGAGQETQYF
>TRBJ1-5|.|.|TRBV6-5
TGTGCCAGCAGTAATCAGCCCCAGCATTTT
CASSNQPQHF
>TRBJ2-5|once|TRBD2|TRBV7-2
TGTGCCAGCAGCTTCTACCCCCCGGGGGGACAAGAGACCCAGTACTTC
CASSFYPPGGQETQYF
>TRBJ2-7|.|TRBD2|TRBV5-1
TGCGCCAGCAGCTCGGGGGGTTACGAGCAGTACTTC
CASSSGGYEQYF
>TRBJ1-2|.|.|TRBV27
TGTGCCAGCAGACTTGGGAGGGGTGGGGACTATGGCTACACCTTC
CASRLGRGGDYGYTF
>TRBJ2-5|.|.|TRBV7-3
TGTGCCAGCAGCCCCGGACAGCTAGAGAGCCAGTACTTC
CASSPGQLESQYF
>TRBJ1-4|.|.|TRBV5-1
TGCGCCAGCAGCCCAGTCGACAATGAAAAACTGTTTTTT
CASSPVDNEKLFF
>TRBJ2-4|once|.|TRBV30
TGTGCCTGGAGGGGGGCAGACCGCAAAAACATTCAGTACTTC
CAWRGADRKNIQYF
>TRBJ2-1|.|TRBD2|TRBV7-7
TGTGCTAGCAGCTTAGGGACTAGCGAATACAATGAGCAGTTCTTC
CASSLGTSEYNEQFF
>TRBJ1-1|.|TRBD1|TRBV4-1
TGCGCCAGCAGCCACCTACAGGGGGCGAACACTGAAGCTTTCTTT
CASSHLQGANTEAFF
>TRBJ2-7|.|TRBD1|TRBV7-3
TGTGCCAGCAGCAGCGGACAGGGAAAGGAGCAGTACTTC
CASSSGQGKEQYF
>TRBJ2-3|once|TRBD2|TRBV5-4
TGTGCCAGCAGCTTGGGACTAGCGGACACAGATACGCAGTATTTT
CASSLGLADTDTQYF
>TRBJ2-1|.|.|TRBV4-3
TGCGCCAGCAGCCAAGACGGGAGCGCCTACAATGAGCAGTTCTTC
CASSQDGSAYNEQFF
>TRBJ1-2|once|.|TRBV6-5
TGTGCCAGCAGTTACGCACCAGACTATGGCTACACCTTC
CASSYAPDYGYTF
>TRBJ2-2|.|.|TRBV7-3
TGTGCCAGCAGCTTAGCCTCTAGCGGAGGGGGCGCCGGGGAGCTGTTTTTT
CASSLASSGGGAGELFF
>TRBJ2-2|.|.|TRBV6-1
TGTGCCAGCAGTGCAGAAGGGCTCACCGGGGAGCTGTTTTTT
CASSAEGLTGELFF
>TRBJ1-1|.|.|TRBV7-6
TGTGCCAGCAGCTCACAGGGTCTGGGGAACACTGAAGCTTTCTTT
CASSSQGLGNTEAFF
>TRBJ2-1|.|.|TRBV5-8
TGTGCCAGCAGCTTGCAGGGGAGCTCCTACAATGAGCAGTTCTTC
CASSLQGSSYNEQFF
>TRBJ2-4|.|.|TRBV19
TGTGCCAGTACCCCGGGGCTCGGAAACATTCAGTACTTC
CASTPGLGNIQYF
>TRBJ2-7|.|.|TRBV19
TGTGCCAGTAGTATAGGTCTCGCGGAGGACCACGAGCAGTACTTC
CASSIGLAEDHEQYF
>TRBJ2-2|.|.|TRBV4-3
TGCGCCAGCAGCCAAGCCGTCCAGGCGGCGAGGGAGCTGTTTTTT
CASSQAVQAARELFF
>TRBJ1-4|.|.|TRBV28
TGTGCCAGCAGTTTGGAAGGGGCAACTTTTTCGAGGAAACTGTTTTTT
CASSLEGATFSRKLFF
>TRBJ1-6|.|TRBD1|TRBV28
TGTGCCAGCAAAGCCGGGACAGACAATTCACCCCTCCACTTT
CASKAGTDNSPLHF
>TRBJ1-4|.|.|TRBV6-1
TGTGCCAGCCTCGGGTGGACTAATGAAAAACTGTTTTTT
CASLGWTNEKLFF
>TRBJ1-1|.|TRBD1|TRBV27
TGTGCCAGCTCCCTCAGGGGGCAGTATCCTGAAGCTTTCTTT
CASSLRGQYPEAFF
>TRBJ2-7|.|TRBD1|TRBV10-3
TGTGCCATCACCCGACAGGGGTTGAACTACGAGCAGTACTTC
CAITRQGLNYEQYF
>TRBJ1-5|.|.|TRBV6-1
TGTGCCAGCAGCAAGGACCACAATCAGCCCCAGCATTTT
CASSKDHNQPQHF
>TRBJ1-6|.|.|TRBV11-2
TGTGCCAGCAGCTTAGAATCTGGCAACCTTTCACCCCTCCACTTT
CASSLESGNLSPLHF
>TRBJ1-1|.|.|TRBV10-3
TGTGCCATCAGTGCCCACGGGAACACTGAAGCTTTCTTT
CAISAHGNTEAFF
>TRBJ2-1|.|.|TRBV7-2
TGTGCCAGCAGCTTAGACACTAGCCTAAATTCCTACAATGAGCAGTTCTTC
CASSLDTSLNSYNEQFF
>TRBJ1-1|.|TRBD1|TRBV28
TGTGCCAGCAGTTGGCGGCAGGGGGCCGGCGGGGGCAACACTGAAGCTTTCTTT
CASSWRQGAGGGNTEAFF
>TRBJ2-7|.|TRBD1|TRBV7-8
TGTGCCAGCAGCTCGGACAGGGCTCAGTACTTC
CASSSDRAQYF